The source of this TCR beta chain is a study of blood T cell repertoires in COVID-19 (dated by TCRdb to 2018 to 2020). The study in broad terms: Samples from collaborators originated in the United States, Italy and Spain and spanned both the acute and convalescent phases of COVID-19. The material from the prospective study consisted of cDNA or gDNA derived from T cells, B-cell-depleted T cells, or PBMCs. Subjects who had been exposed to COVID-19, were actively infected with it, or had recovered from it provided the deeply sampled blood TCRbeta repertoires that made up the dataset. A freely available public database, intended as a resource for researchers studying the immune response to SARS-CoV-2, is where the repertoires were released. Samples were obtained from the ongoing ImmuneRACE study (first 160 participants) and from some 1,200 subjects provided by 6 global collaborators. A de-identified subject ID, COVID-19 status, age in years and sex were almost always included in the sample metadata. Where HLA class I and class II types were available, the types were taken from metadata supplied by the sample provider, not from assay-based typing.

CDR1 and CDR2, looked up from the germline V gene (reference sequence), are WNHNN and SYGVQD. The CDR3 runs 13 residues from the cysteine to the phenylalanine. The DNA shown is the 39-base CDR3, in frame from base 1. Trimming costs V 4 bases and J 4 bases, and their ends lie 8 bases apart. Beyond this particular receptor, the publication reports: How much clinical and demographic metadata was included differed by source and by participant, and the metadata was provided uncurated.

Whole blood was collected in K2EDTA tubes by collaborating institutions according to the institutions' own protocols. Collaborator samples were shipped for TCRbeta analysis as frozen whole blood, isolated PBMCs, or DNA extracted from either sample type. TCRbeta CDR3 regions were amplified from genomic DNA by means of the immunoSEQ Assay, a bias-controlled multiplex PCR. Per the original workflow: Nucleated cell counts per sample were estimated from amplification of reference gene primers within the assay. Sequence reads were collapsed and filtered to measure the absolute abundance of every unique TCRbeta CDR3 rearrangement. For each sample, productive Simpson clonality was calculated by taking the square root of Simpson's diversity index across productive rearrangements. The table comes from immuneACCESS by way of TCRdb, which keeps in-frame sequences with V and J called. Part of the clones is missing from these tables; in studies checked, under half for an unresolved V gene and the rest for unknown reasons. V, J and clone size were drawn from that table, and D and trimming were deduced from the DNA. The sample includes about 34,000 clones, with about nine tenths observed a single time. The top ten clonotypes cover approximately 19% of the sample.

On this clone: No cognate antigen has been identified for it. The sample holds no much larger clone one base away, and base qualities are not on file.

The receptor comes from a man older than 75 with acute or convalescent COVID-19. The V and J segments used are TRBV10-1 and TRBJ1-5; matching of 6 bases hints at TRBD1 as the D gene. The sample consisted of peripheral blood. The DNA reads as follows: TGCGCCAGCAGTGCAGGACAGAATCAGCCCCAGCATTTT. Translated, it reads CASSAGQNQPQHF.